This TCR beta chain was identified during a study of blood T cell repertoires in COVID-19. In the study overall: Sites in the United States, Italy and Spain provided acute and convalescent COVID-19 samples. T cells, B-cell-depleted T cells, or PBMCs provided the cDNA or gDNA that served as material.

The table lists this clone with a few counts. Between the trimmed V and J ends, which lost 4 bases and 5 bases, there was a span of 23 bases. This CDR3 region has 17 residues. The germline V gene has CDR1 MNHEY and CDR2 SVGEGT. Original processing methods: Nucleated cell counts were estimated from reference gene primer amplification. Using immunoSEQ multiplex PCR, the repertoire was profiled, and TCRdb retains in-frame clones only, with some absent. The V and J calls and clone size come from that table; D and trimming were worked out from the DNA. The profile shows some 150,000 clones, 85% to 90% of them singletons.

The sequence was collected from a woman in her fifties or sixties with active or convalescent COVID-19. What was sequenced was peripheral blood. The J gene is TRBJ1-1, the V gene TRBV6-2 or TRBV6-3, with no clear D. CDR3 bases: TGTGCCAGCAGTTGGTCCCTCAGGTCCAGAGCCAGAACTGAAGCTTTCTTT. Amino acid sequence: CASSWSLRSRARTEAFF.